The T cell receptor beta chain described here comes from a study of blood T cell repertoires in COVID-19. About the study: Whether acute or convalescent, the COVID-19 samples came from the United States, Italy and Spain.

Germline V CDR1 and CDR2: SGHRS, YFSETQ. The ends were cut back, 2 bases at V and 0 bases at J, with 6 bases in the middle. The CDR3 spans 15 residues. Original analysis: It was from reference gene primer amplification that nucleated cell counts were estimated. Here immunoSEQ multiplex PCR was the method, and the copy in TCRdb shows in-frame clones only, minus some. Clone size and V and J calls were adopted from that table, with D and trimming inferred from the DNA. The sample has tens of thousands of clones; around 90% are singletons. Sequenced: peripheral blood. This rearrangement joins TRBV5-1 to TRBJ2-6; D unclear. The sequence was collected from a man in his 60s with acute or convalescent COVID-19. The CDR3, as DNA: TGCGCCAGCAGCTTAACAGCCTCTGGGGCCAACGTCCTGACTTTC. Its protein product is CASSLTASGANVLTF.